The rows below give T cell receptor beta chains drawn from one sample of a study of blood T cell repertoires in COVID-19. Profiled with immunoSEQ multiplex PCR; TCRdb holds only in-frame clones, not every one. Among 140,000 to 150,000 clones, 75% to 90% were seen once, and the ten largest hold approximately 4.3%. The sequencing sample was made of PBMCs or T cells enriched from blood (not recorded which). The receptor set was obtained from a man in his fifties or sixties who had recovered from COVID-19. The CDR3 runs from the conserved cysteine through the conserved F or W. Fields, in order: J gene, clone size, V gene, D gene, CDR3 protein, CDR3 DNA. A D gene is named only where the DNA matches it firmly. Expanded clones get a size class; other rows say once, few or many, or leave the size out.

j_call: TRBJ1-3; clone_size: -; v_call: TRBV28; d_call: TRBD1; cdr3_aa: CASSSQGAGGNTIYF; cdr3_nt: TGTGCCAGCAGTTCACAGGGGGCAGGTGGAAACACCATATATTTT
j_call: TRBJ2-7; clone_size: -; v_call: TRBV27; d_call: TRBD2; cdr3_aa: CASRRAGTGEQYF; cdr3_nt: TGTGCCAGCAGGAGAGCGGGAACGGGCGAGCAGTACTTC
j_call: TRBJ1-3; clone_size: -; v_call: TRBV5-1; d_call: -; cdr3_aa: CASSRDWAEDTIYF; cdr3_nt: TGCGCCAGCAGCAGGGACTGGGCCGAAGACACCATATATTTT
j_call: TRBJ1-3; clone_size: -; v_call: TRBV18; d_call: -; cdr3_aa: CASSPTLVAGGSGNTIYF; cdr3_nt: TGTGCCAGCTCACCAACCCTGGTGGCAGGAGGATCTGGAAACACCATATATTTT
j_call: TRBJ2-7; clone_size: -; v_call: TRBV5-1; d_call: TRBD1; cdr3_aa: CASSLGQETYEQYF; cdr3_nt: TGCGCCAGCAGCTTAGGACAGGAGACCTACGAGCAGTACTTC
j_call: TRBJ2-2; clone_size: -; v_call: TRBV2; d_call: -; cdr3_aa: CASSERSTRTGELFF; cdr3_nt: TGTGCCAGCAGTGAGCGGTCCACCAGAACCGGGGAGCTGTTTTTT
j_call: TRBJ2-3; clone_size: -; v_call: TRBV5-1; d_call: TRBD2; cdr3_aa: CASSPTGTSGTDTQYF; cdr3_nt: TGCGCCAGCAGTCCGACCGGGACTAGCGGCACAGATACGCAGTATTTT
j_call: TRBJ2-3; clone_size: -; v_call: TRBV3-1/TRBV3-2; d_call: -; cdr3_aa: CASTGTFADTQYF; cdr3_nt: TGTGCCAGCACCGGGACTTTTGCAGATACGCAGTATTTT
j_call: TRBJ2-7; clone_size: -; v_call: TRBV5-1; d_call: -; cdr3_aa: CASSLGASSSYEQYF; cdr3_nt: TGCGCCAGCAGCTTGGGGGCAAGTAGCTCCTACGAGCAGTACTTC
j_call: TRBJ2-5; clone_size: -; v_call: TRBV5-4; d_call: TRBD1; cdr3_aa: CASSSTGVEETQYF; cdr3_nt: TGTGCCAGCAGTTCTACAGGGGTTGAGGAGACCCAGTACTTC
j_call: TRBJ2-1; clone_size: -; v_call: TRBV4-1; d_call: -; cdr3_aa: CASSQPTQGHEQFF; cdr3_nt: TGCGCCAGCAGCCAACCCACACAGGGTCATGAGCAGTTCTTC
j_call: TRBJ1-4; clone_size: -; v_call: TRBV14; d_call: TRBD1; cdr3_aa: CASSQGQGGPWAKLFF; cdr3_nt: TGTGCCAGCAGCCAAGGGCAGGGGGGACCTTGGGCAAAACTGTTTTTT
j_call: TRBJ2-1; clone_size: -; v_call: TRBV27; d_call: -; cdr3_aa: CASSLGSVRVEQFF; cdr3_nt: TGTGCCAGCAGTTTGGGGAGTGTTAGGGTAGAGCAGTTCTTC
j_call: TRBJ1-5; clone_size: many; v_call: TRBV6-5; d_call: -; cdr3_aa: CASGVGGSNQPQHF; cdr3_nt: TGTGCCAGCGGCGTGGGAGGCAGCAATCAGCCCCAGCATTTT
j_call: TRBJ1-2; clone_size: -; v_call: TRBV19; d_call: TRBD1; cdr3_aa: CASSARQGGDYGYTF; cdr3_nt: TGTGCCAGTAGTGCCAGACAGGGGGGTGACTATGGCTACACCTTC
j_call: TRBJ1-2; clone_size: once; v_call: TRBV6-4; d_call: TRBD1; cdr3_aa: CASSPREGAEGYTF; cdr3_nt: TGTGCCAGCAGTCCCCGGGAGGGGGCGGAGGGCTACACCTTC
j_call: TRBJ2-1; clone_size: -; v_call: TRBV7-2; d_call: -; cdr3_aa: CASSLAQARTYNEQFF; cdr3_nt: TGTGCCAGCAGCTTAGCACAGGCTCGAACCTACAATGAGCAGTTCTTC
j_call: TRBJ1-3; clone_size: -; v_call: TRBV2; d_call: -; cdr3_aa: CASSEQGQRNTIYF; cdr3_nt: TGTGCCAGCAGTGAACAGGGCCAGAGAAACACCATATATTTT
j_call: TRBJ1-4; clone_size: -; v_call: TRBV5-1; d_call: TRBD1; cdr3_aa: CASSPFQTGYGEKLFF; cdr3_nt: TGCGCCAGCAGCCCCTTTCAGACAGGGTACGGTGAAAAACTGTTTTTT
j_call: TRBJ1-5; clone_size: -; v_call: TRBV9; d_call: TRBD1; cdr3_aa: CASSSGQRNQPQHF; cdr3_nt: TGTGCCAGCAGCTCGGGACAGCGCAATCAGCCCCAGCATTTT
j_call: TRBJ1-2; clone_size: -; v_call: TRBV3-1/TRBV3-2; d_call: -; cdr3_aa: CASSQDRNRAYYGYTF; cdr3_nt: TGTGCCAGCAGCCAAGATCGGAACAGGGCCTACTATGGCTACACCTTC
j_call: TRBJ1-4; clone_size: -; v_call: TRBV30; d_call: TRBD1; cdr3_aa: CAWSTDRGTEKLFF; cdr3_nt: TGTGCCTGGTCGACGGACAGGGGGACTGAAAAACTGTTTTTT
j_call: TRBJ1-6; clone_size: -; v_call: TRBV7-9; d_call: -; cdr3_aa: CASSRNPGTLDDNSPLHF; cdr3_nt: TGTGCCAGCAGCCGCAACCCCGGGACTTTAGATGATAATTCACCCCTCCACTTT
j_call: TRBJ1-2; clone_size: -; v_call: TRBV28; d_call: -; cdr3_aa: CASRITNYGYTF; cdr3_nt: TGTGCCAGCAGAATAACTAACTATGGCTACACCTTC
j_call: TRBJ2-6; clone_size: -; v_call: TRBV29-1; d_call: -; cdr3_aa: CSVGGDTSGANVLTF; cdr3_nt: TGCAGCGTAGGTGGCGACACCTCTGGGGCCAACGTCCTGACTTTC
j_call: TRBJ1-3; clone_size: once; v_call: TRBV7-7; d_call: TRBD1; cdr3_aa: CASSPDRGATIYF; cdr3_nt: TGTGCCAGCAGCCCTGACAGGGGAGCCACCATATATTTT
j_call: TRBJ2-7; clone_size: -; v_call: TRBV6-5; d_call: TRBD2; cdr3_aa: CASSYRGAYEQYF; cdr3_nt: TGTGCCAGCAGTTACCGGGGGGCCTACGAGCAGTACTTC
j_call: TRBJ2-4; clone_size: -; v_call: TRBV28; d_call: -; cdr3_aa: CASSLWWLGQMRRAKNIQYF; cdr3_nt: TGTGCCAGCAGTTTGTGGTGGTTGGGACAAATGAGGAGGGCCAAAAACATTCAGTACTTC